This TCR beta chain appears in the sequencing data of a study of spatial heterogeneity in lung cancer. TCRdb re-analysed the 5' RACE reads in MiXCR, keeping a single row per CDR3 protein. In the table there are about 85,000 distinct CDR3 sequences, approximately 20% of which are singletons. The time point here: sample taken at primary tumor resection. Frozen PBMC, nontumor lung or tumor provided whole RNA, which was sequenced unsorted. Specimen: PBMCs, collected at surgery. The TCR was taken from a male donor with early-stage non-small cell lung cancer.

In DNA, the CDR3 is TGTGCCAGCAGCCAGGTCTACGAGCAGTACTTC. It codes for CASSQVYEQYF. The chain combines TRBV6-2 or TRBV6-3 with TRBJ2-7; D uncertain. The CDR3 consists of 11 residues. Germline lookup yields CDR1 MNHEY and CDR2 SVGEGT. The V gene lost 6 bases and the J gene lost 3 bases, with 6 bases spanning the gap.